These 13 T cell receptor beta chains were sequenced from one sample in a study of blood T cell repertoires in COVID-19. Here immunoSEQ multiplex PCR was the method, and the copy in TCRdb shows in-frame clones only, minus some. The sample yields some 170,000 clones, over 70% seen once. Sequences were obtained from peripheral blood. The receptors were gathered from a man in his 70s with acute or convalescent COVID-19.

The chain employs TRBV24-1 and TRBJ1-2; TRBD1 is a possible D gene (5 bases). V was clipped by 3 bases and J by 7 bases, with 14 bases between them. The CDR3 has 14 amino acids. CDR1 and CDR2 (germline): KGHDR, SFDVKD. The CDR3 nucleotides read TGTGCCACCAGTGATGACCGGGGGAATGGTGGCTACACCTTC. Translating it yields CATSDDRGNGGYTF.

This chain links TRBV5-5 with TRBJ2-5; D gene ambiguous. Germline-derived CDR1 and CDR2 are SGHKS and YYEKEE (reference sequence). This CDR3 is 13 amino acids long. The germline V and J ends were trimmed by 2 bases and 3 bases, with 8 bases remaining between them. The CDR3 coding sequence is TGTGCCAGCAGCTTCTCAGTGGAAGAGACCCAGTACTTC. It encodes CASSFSVEETQYF.

The rearrangement uses TRBV11-2 and TRBJ2-7; no firm D call. This CDR3 is built from 16 residues. V was shortened by 1 base and J by 2 bases, with 15 bases between the two germline ends. Germline V gives CDR1 SGHAT, CDR2 FQNNGV. This CDR3 reads CASSLGPDGEAYEQYF. In DNA, the CDR3 is TGTGCCAGCAGCTTAGGACCAGACGGAGAGGCCTACGAGCAGTACTTC.

The chain joins TRBV7-8 to TRBJ2-3; 9 bases agree with TRBD2. Germline CDR1 reads SGHVS; CDR2 reads FQNEAQ. With 5 bases clipped from V and 1 base from J, the junction kept 10 bases outside the gene matches. The CDR3 length is 17 residues. CDR3 DNA: TGTGCCAGCAGCCCTGCTGGGTGGACTAGCGGCACAGATACGCAGTATTTT. Amino acid sequence: CASSPAGWTSGTDTQYF.

The chain combines TRBV6-4 with TRBJ2-2; tentative D call: TRBD2 (6 bases). Germline values: CDR1 MRHNA, CDR2 SNTAGT. The CDR3 spans 14 residues. The V and J ends lost 6 bases and 0 bases respectively, with 8 bases between them. The CDR3 sequence: CASRGGSNTGELFF. The CDR3 nucleotides read TGTGCCAGCAGAGGAGGGTCGAACACCGGGGAGCTGTTTTTT.

This sequence joins TRBV25-1 and TRBJ1-1, with D maybe TRBD1 (5 bases). Germline CDR1 MGHDK, CDR2 SYGVNS. The CDR3 runs 14 residues. V was cut by 1 base and J by 7 bases, with 13 bases left in between. DNA of the CDR3: TGTGCCAGCAGTGAATTGGTGGGGCGGGATGAAGCTTTCTTT. This encodes CASSELVGRDEAFF.

This sequence joins TRBV6-6 and TRBJ1-3; D uncertain. The CDR3 spans 15 residues. The germline V gene encodes CDR1 MNHNY and CDR2 SVGAGI (reference sequence). V was trimmed by 0 bases and J by 1 base, leaving 7 bases between them. CDR3 amino acids: CASSYSQSSGNTIYF. The CDR3 nucleotides are TGTGCCAGCAGTTACTCGCAGTCTTCTGGAAACACCATATATTTT.

The chain combines TRBV15 with TRBJ1-1, with 9 bases identical to TRBD1. There are 17 residues in the CDR3. Germline assignment: CDR1 LNHNV and CDR2 YYDKDF (reference sequence). Trimming took 3 bases from V and 2 from J; bases not matched to a gene: 10. CDR3 DNA sequence: TGTGCCACCAGCAGGGAAGGGACAGGGAGAGGAAACACTGAAGCTTTCTTT. Its translation is CATSREGTGRGNTEAFF.

The V gene is TRBV3-1 (or the pseudogene TRBV3-2), the J gene TRBJ2-7, with TRBD1 identical over 11 bases. V lost 0 bases and J lost 2; bases outside the gene matches: 6. Germline loops: CDR1 LGHDT, CDR2 YNNKEL (reference sequence). The CDR3 is 17 amino acids. The CDR3 coding sequence is TGTGCCAGCAGCCAAGATCTTGGACAGGGGGCCACCTACGAGCAGTACTTC. Encoded protein: CASSQDLGQGATYEQYF.

The genes are TRBV7-6 and TRBJ2-1; 14 bases agree with TRBD2. The CDR3 runs 14 residues. V trimming: 5 bases; J trimming: 10 bases; junction bases outside the gene matches: 4. Germline values: CDR1 SGHVS, CDR2 FNYEAQ. The CDR3 sequence: CASSRTSGRSEQFF. For the CDR3, the DNA is TGTGCCAGCAGCAGGACTAGCGGGAGGTCCGAGCAGTTCTTC.

This clone appeared once. V usage is TRBV6-2 or TRBV6-3 and J usage is TRBJ2-7, with TRBD2 matching over 11 bases. Losses at the gene ends were 5 bases for V and 7 bases for J; bases not matched to a gene: 10. The CDR3 runs 15 residues. Germline lookup yields CDR1 MNHEY and CDR2 SVGEGT. The CDR3 nucleotides are TGTGCCAGCAGTCTTAGCGGGAGGGGCCGGGAAGAGCAGTACTTC. Amino acid sequence: CASSLSGRGREEQYF.

The chain uses TRBV7-2 and TRBJ1-2; maybe TRBD1 (6 bases). Trimming shortened V by 2 bases and J by 5 bases, and 9 bases separated the two germline ends. Germline V gene sequence: CDR1 SGHTA, CDR2 FQGNSA. CDR3 size: 13 residues. CDR3 sequence reads: CASSLSGEYGYTF. The CDR3 DNA is TGTGCCAGCAGCTTATCAGGGGAGTATGGCTACACCTTC.

The chain has TRBV5-6 and TRBJ2-7, with D hard to call. CDR1 and CDR2 (germline): SGHDT, YYEEEE. This CDR3 comprises 11 residues. V was clipped by 5 bases and J by 4 bases, with 7 bases between them. Here the CDR3 DNA reads TGTGCCAGCAGTACCAGTTACGAGCAGTACTTC. It encodes CASSTSYEQYF.